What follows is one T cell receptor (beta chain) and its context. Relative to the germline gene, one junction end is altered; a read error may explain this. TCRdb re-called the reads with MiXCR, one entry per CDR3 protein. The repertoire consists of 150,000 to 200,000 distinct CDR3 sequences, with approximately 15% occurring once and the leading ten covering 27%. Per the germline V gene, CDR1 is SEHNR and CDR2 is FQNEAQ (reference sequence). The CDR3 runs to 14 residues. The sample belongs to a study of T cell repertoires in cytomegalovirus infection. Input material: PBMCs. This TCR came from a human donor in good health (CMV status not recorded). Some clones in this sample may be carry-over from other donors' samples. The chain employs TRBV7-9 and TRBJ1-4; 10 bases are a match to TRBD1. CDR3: CASSLDRGHEKLFF. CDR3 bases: TGTGCCAGCAGTTTAGACAGGGGGCACGAAAAACTGTTTTTT.